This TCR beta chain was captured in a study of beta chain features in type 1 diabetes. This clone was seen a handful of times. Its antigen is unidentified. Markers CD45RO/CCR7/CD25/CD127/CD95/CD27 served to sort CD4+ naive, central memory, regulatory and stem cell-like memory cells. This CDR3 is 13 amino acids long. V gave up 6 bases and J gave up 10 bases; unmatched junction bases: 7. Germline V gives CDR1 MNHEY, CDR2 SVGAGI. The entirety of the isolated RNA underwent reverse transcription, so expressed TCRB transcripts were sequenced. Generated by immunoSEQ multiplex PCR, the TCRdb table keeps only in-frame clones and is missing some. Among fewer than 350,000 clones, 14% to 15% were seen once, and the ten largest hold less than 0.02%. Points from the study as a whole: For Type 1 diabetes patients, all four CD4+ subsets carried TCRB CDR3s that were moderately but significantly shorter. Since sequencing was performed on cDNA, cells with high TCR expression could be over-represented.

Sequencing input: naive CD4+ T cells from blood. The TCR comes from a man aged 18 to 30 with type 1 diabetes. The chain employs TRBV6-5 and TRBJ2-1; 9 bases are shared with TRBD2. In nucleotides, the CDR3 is TGTGCCAGCAGAGAAGCGGGAGGTAGGGAGCAGTTCTTC. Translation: CASREAGGREQFF.